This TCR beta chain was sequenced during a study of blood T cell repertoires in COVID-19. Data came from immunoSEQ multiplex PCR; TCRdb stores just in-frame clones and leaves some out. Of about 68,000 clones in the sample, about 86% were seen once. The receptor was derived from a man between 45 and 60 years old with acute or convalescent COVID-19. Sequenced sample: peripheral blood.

CDR3 amino acids: CASSLKAGPYTDTQYF. The CDR3 nucleotides read TGTGCCAGCAGCTTAAAGGCGGGGCCCTACACAGATACGCAGTATTTT. This chain uses TRBV11-3 with TRBJ2-3; possibly TRBD2 for D (6 bases). V was trimmed by 2 bases and J by 2 bases, leaving 14 bases between them. In germline, CDR1 is SGHNT, CDR2 YENEEA. CDR3 size: 16 residues.